The entry below describes one T cell receptor beta chain. Germline-derived CDR1 and CDR2 are PRHDT and FYEKMQ (reference sequence). CDR3 length equals 15 residues. The trim removed 6 bases at V and 2 bases at J, leaving 2 bases unmatched. The data are from a study of long-term antiretroviral therapy in people with HIV. They ran version v3.0 of the immunoSEQ assay at survey level. Data came from immunoSEQ multiplex PCR; TCRdb stores just in-frame clones and leaves some out. Of fewer than 35,000 clones listed, approximately 83% are singletons. The gene calls are TRBV13 and TRBJ2-7; 15 bases are a match to TRBD2. The specimen was unsorted PBMCs, collected 0.4 years before starting antiretroviral therapy. The sequence came from a man between 18 and 35 years old with HIV. The CDR3 DNA follows: TGTGCCAGCAGTTGGACTAGCGGGGGGGCCTACGAGCAGTACTTC. Encoded protein: CASSWTSGGAYEQYF.